Listed below are T cell receptor beta chains from one sample, sequenced in a study of PD-1 blockade in classical Hodgkin lymphoma. The repertoire was sequenced with immunoSEQ multiplex PCR; TCRdb's copy has only in-frame clones and lacks some. The sample contains roughly 47,000 clones, over 70% of which appear only once. Sequencing was performed on peripheral blood mononuclear cells (PBMCs), taken before the second cycle of nivolumab. The receptor source for this set is a human donor with classical Hodgkin lymphoma. Each CDR3 is given with its conserved first and last residue. A D gene is named only where the DNA matches it firmly. Expanded clones are given a class, and other clones once, few, many or no size at all.

TRBJ2-1,TRBV14,.,few,TGTGCCAGCAGCTCCAGTGGGGATGAGCAGTTCTTC,CASSSSGDEQFF
TRBJ2-7,TRBV30,TRBD2,.,TGTGCCTGGATTGAACTGGGACTAGCGGGAGGTGAGCAGTACTTC,CAWIELGLAGGEQYF
TRBJ2-7,TRBV15,TRBD2,once,TGTGCCACCACCAGGACTAGCGGGAGTAGGGAGCAGTACTTC,CATTRTSGSREQYF
TRBJ1-6,TRBV10-3,.,.,TGTGCCATCAGTCCCGGGAGCTCCTATAATTCACCCCTCCACTTT,CAISPGSSYNSPLHF
TRBJ1-6,TRBV10-3,TRBD1,.,TGTGCCATCAGTGACCACTTGGACGGTAGGCCGGGACAGCATAATTCACCCCTCCACTTT,CAISDHLDGRPGQHNSPLHF
TRBJ1-2,TRBV4-2,TRBD1,.,TGTGCCAGCAGCCCGGGACAGGGGGCGGACTATGGCTACACCTTC,CASSPGQGADYGYTF
TRBJ2-5,TRBV9,TRBD1,.,TGTGCCAGCAGCGTAGTTTGGACAGGGGGCCCGGAGACCCAGTACTTC,CASSVVWTGGPETQYF
TRBJ2-1,TRBV19,.,.,TGTGCCAGTAGTATGTCCAGGAGCTCCTACAATGAGCAGTTCTTC,CASSMSRSSYNEQFF
TRBJ2-7,TRBV30,.,.,TGTGCCTGGAGCACCCAGGCCAGTGAGCAGTACTTC,CAWSTQASEQYF
TRBJ2-2,TRBV28,.,.,TGTGCCAGCAGTTTTTTTTCGTCGTCATTTATATTCCACGGGGAGCTGTTTTTT,CASSFFSSSFIFHGELFF
TRBJ2-5,TRBV25-1,TRBD1,.,TGTGCCAGCAGTGCAGGGACAGGGGGGATCCCGGTGGGGACCCAGTACTTC,CASSAGTGGIPVGTQYF
TRBJ1-2,TRBV5-6,.,.,TGTGCCAGCACCCTTTTCTCTCCAGGTTCTAACTATGGCTACACCTTC,CASTLFSPGSNYGYTF
TRBJ2-7,TRBV11-2,.,.,TGTGCCAGCAGCTTAGATGGCAGGGCTTACGAGCAGTACTTC,CASSLDGRAYEQYF
TRBJ2-7,TRBV29-1,.,.,TGCAGCGTTCTTTACATATACTACGAGCAGTACTTC,CSVLYIYYEQYF
TRBJ2-2,TRBV7-7,.,.,TGTGCTAGCAGCTTGGAAACGCGGGGGGAGCTGTTTTTT,CASSLETRGELFF
TRBJ1-1,TRBV5-4,.,.,TGTGCCAGCAGCCTAGGGGGGATGGTCAACACTGAAGCTTTCTTT,CASSLGGMVNTEAFF
TRBJ2-3,TRBV6-6,.,.,TGTGCCTCGCAACCCAGGCTGGGTCTCACAGATACGCAGTATTTT,CASQPRLGLTDTQYF
TRBJ2-3,TRBV6-5,.,.,TGTGCCAGCAGTTACGGTCAGGGAATAGATACGCAGTATTTT,CASSYGQGIDTQYF
TRBJ2-2,TRBV5-1,.,.,TGCGCCAGCAGCCAACTAGCGAACACCGGGGAGCTGTTTTTT,CASSQLANTGELFF
TRBJ1-2,TRBV30,.,few,TGTGCCTGGAGTGTACCCAGGTCGGGAGGCTACACCTTC,CAWSVPRSGGYTF
TRBJ2-1,TRBV5-6,TRBD2,.,TGTGCCAGCAGCTTGGTTCCAGCGGGAGTGGACAATGAGCAGTTCTTC,CASSLVPAGVDNEQFF
TRBJ1-2,TRBV18,.,.,TGTGCCAGCTCGCAGTTGCTAGGTGGCTACACCTTC,CASSQLLGGYTF
TRBJ2-5,TRBV7-3,.,.,TGTGCCAGCAGCTTAAAACGGTTAGAGACCCAGTACTTC,CASSLKRLETQYF
TRBJ1-5,TRBV19,.,.,TGTGCCAGTAGTGTAATAGTGGGTCCCCAGCATTTT,CASSVIVGPQHF
TRBJ2-7,TRBV2,.,.,TGTGCCAGCAGTGATTTGCGGGACTTGACCTACGAGCAGTACTTC,CASSDLRDLTYEQYF
TRBJ1-1,TRBV9,.,.,TGTGCCAGCAGCGCAGGGATAGCCCAAAACACTGAAGCTTTCTTT,CASSAGIAQNTEAFF
TRBJ2-1,TRBV7-8,.,.,TGTGCCAGCAGCTCTCTTCAGCACAATGAGCAGTTCTTC,CASSSLQHNEQFF
TRBJ1-5,TRBV5-1,TRBD1,.,TGCGCCAGCAGCTTGGAAGGACAGGGAGACATAAGGCATTTT,CASSLEGQGDIRHF
TRBJ2-3,TRBV9,TRBD2,.,TGTGCCAGCAGCGCTCGGACTAGCGGGGGGGGGACAGATACGCAGTATTTT,CASSARTSGGGTDTQYF
TRBJ1-2,TRBV7-9,.,.,TGTGCCAGCAGCTTGCCCGGTGCTAACTATGGCTACACCTTC,CASSLPGANYGYTF
TRBJ2-7,TRBV2,.,.,TGTGCCAGCAGCCCGCTCTACGAGCAGTACTTC,CASSPLYEQYF
TRBJ2-7,TRBV30,TRBD1,.,TGTGCCTGGAGTTCTGTCCCGGACAGGGGCCTAAGCTACGAGCAGTACTTC,CAWSSVPDRGLSYEQYF
TRBJ2-6,TRBV10-3,.,.,TGTGCCATCAGTGGTGGGGCCAACGTCCTGACTTTC,CAISGGANVLTF
TRBJ2-2,TRBV5-4,TRBD1,.,TGTGCCAGCAGCTTCCGGGACAGGGGAACCGGGGAGCTGTTTTTT,CASSFRDRGTGELFF
TRBJ2-1,TRBV5-4,TRBD2,.,TGTGCCAGCAGCCCCGGGACTAGGACCAATGAGCAGTTCTTC,CASSPGTRTNEQFF
TRBJ2-1,TRBV7-6,.,.,TGTGCCAGCAGCTTACTCCTAGCCCATAGCAATGAGCAGTTCTTC,CASSLLLAHSNEQFF
TRBJ1-5,TRBV6-1,.,.,TGTGCCAGCAGTGAAATATTGGCAGGGGACCAGCCCCAGCATTTT,CASSEILAGDQPQHF
TRBJ1-2,TRBV27,.,.,TGTGCCAGCAGCCCTGGCGTTGGCTACACCTTC,CASSPGVGYTF
TRBJ2-5,TRBV28,.,once,TGTGCCAGCAGTTTGGTCAGCCAAGAGACCCAGTACTTC,CASSLVSQETQYF
TRBJ2-3,TRBV7-9,TRBD1,medium-sized,TGTGCCAGCAGCTTAGGCACAGGGGGCGTTGGCACAGATACGCAGTATTTT,CASSLGTGGVGTDTQYF
TRBJ2-2,TRBV18,.,.,TGTGCCAGCTCACCGGAGGACAGTATGAACACCGGGGAGCTGTTTTTT,CASSPEDSMNTGELFF
TRBJ1-2,TRBV6-1,.,.,TGTGCCAGCAGTGAAGCCGGGGGAGACTATGGCTACACCTTC,CASSEAGGDYGYTF
TRBJ1-5,TRBV27,TRBD1,few,TGTGCCAGCAGACCCGACAGGGGCAATCAGCCCCAGCATTTT,CASRPDRGNQPQHF
TRBJ1-5,TRBV5-1,.,once,TGCGCCAGCAGCTTGGAAGGGTTCGGTCAGCCCCAGCATTTT,CASSLEGFGQPQHF
TRBJ1-2,TRBV5-1,TRBD1,.,TGCGCCAGCAGCTTGCGCGGACAGGGACCCCATGGCTACACCTTC,CASSLRGQGPHGYTF
TRBJ1-2,TRBV7-3,TRBD1,many,TGTGCCAGCAGCTGGGACAGGGCTGGCTACACCTTC,CASSWDRAGYTF
TRBJ1-4,TRBV30,.,few,TGTGCCTGGAGTGTCGATCGGACCACCTTACATTTT,CAWSVDRTTLHF